The sample holds one count of the clone carrying this TCR beta chain. This entry is derived from a study of OX40 agonist ivuxolimab in advanced cancers. V was shortened by 3 bases and J by 8 bases, with 13 bases between the two germline ends. The germline V gene has CDR1 KGHSH and CDR2 LQKENI. CDR3 length equals 14 residues. Clones were read by immunoSEQ multiplex PCR, and TCRdb kept only the in-frame ones, dropping some. The table includes about 64,000 clones, roughly 80% detected once. This TCR was sampled from an adult with an advanced solid tumor such as melanoma, head and neck, liver or kidney cancer. The specimen comprised CD4+ or CD8+ T cells sorted from blood, sampled in a trial of the OX40 agonist ivuxolimab. The chain employs TRBV18 and TRBJ1-4; D is ambiguous. CDR3 nucleotides: TGTGCCAGCTCACCGTTCCGGTCCTCGGAAAAACTGTTTTTT. It is translated as CASSPFRSSEKLFF. The full variable domain, with the rest looked up from reference TRBV18 and TRBJ1-4, is NAGVMQNPRHLVRRRGQEARLRCSPMKGHSHVYWYRQLPEEGLKFMVYLQKENIIDESGMPKERFSAEFPKEGPSILRIQQVVRGDSAAYFCASSPFRSSEKLFFGSGTQLSVL.